This T cell receptor (beta chain) was retrieved from a study of Ad26.COV2.S vaccination and SARS-CoV-2 variants. The wider study: Once, or twice with 56 days between doses, Ad26.COV2.S was given intramuscularly.

The data were produced by immunoSEQ multiplex PCR, yet TCRdb's version contains in-frame clones alone and is incomplete. The sample includes around 300,000 clones, 86% of them seen just once. The treatment here: roughly 19 received Ad26.COV2.S at low or high dose, single or two shots; about 5 received placebo; per-sample allocation not given. Following the first vaccine or placebo injection, samples were taken on day 63. This CDR3 has 16 amino acids. Per germline, CDR1 LGHDT and CDR2 YNNKEL (reference sequence). J gave up 7 bases and V 1 base, and 11 bases lay outside the gene matches. V and J are TRBV3-1 (or the pseudogene TRBV3-2) and TRBJ2-7; TRBD2 agrees at 9 bases. Source: peripheral blood, taken in a trial of Ad26.COV2.S vaccine versus placebo. This sequence originates from a person between 18 and 60 years old who received the Ad26.COV2.S COVID-19 vaccine or a placebo. The DNA of the CDR3 is TGTGCCAGCAGCCAAGCCGTAGCGCTAGCGGGACGAGAGCAGTACTTC. Its protein is CASSQAVALAGREQYF.